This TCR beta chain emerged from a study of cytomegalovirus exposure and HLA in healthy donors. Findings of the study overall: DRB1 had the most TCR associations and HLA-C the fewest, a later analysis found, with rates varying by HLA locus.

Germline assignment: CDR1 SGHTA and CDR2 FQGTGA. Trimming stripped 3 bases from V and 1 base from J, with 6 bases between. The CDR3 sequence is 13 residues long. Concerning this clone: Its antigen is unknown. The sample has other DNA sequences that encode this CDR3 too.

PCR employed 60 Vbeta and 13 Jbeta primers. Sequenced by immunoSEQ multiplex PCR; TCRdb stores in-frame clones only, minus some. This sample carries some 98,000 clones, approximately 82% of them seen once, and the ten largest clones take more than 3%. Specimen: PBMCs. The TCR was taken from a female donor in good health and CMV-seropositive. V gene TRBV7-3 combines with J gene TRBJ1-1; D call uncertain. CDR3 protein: CASSFGRNTEAFF. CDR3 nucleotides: TGTGCCAGCAGCTTTGGCAGGAACACTGAAGCTTTCTTT.